This TCR beta chain was profiled in a study of T cell responses to AZD1222 COVID-19 vaccine. CDR1 is SGDLS and CDR2 is YYNGEE in the germline V gene. The germline V and J ends were trimmed by 3 bases and 10 bases, with 11 bases remaining between them. The CDR3 is 13 amino acids. Method: immunoSEQ multiplex PCR; TCRdb's copy keeps in-frame clones and lacks some. The sample lists more than 150,000 clones, 85% to 95% occurring once. The gene calls are TRBV9 and TRBJ1-6; possibly TRBD1 for D (6 bases). This specimen was peripheral blood, taken on day 0 of AZD1222 vaccination. The TCR sequence derives from an adult in good health. The CDR3: CASSAGDRSPLHF. For the CDR3, the DNA is TGTGCCAGCAGCGCAGGGGATCGCTCACCCCTCCACTTT.